This TCR beta chain was sequenced for a study of blood T cell repertoires in COVID-19. About the research overall: The origin of the acute and convalescent COVID-19 samples was the United States, Italy and Spain. Nucleic acid was either cDNA or gDNA, and it came from T cells, B-cell-depleted T cells, or PBMCs.

In the source study's methods: Amplified reference gene primers provided the basis for estimating nucleated cell counts. Sequencing was performed with immunoSEQ multiplex PCR; in TCRdb, only in-frame clones are kept and a portion is missing. The D gene and trimming were derived from the DNA, and the V and J assignments and clone size from that table. This table holds tens of thousands of clones, 75% to 80% found once. The CDR3 is made up of 13 amino acids. Germline V gene lookup returns CDR1 MRHNA and CDR2 SNTAGT. The V end was cut by 8 bases, the J end by 4 bases, with 12 bases between. What was sequenced was peripheral blood. V usage is TRBV6-4 and J usage is TRBJ1-5, with a weak D call TRBD1 (5 bases). This sequence was found in a man aged 45-60 years with active or convalescent COVID-19. The CDR3 DNA reads as TGTGCCAGCGAAGGGGCGGCAAATCAGCCCCAGCATTTT. Its translation: CASEGAANQPQHF.